This T cell receptor (beta chain) originates from a study of cytomegalovirus exposure and HLA in healthy donors. Whole-study context: About 200 million T cells yielded approximately 100 million unique TCR beta sequences, as an earlier analysis found.

On this clone itself: Its antigen is unknown.

Study-wide findings and caveats: Among the most significant clusters, several appeared linked to common viral pathogens in a later analysis. What TCR beta sequences reportedly achieved was accurate prediction of HLA-A and HLA-B alleles in most subjects.

CDR3 length equals 14 residues. CDR1 is SEHNR, CDR2 FQNEAQ, per germline (reference sequence). V lost 1 base and J 5 bases, leaving 11 bases between the germline ends. The PCR ran on 60 Vbeta and 13 Jbeta primers. Libraries were prepared by immunoSEQ multiplex PCR; TCRdb keeps only in-frame clonotypes and omits some of them. The table has some 160,000 clones, roughly 84% seen once; the top ten hold around 2%. This sequence was found in a young man in good health and CMV-seronegative. This chain connects TRBV7-9 to TRBJ1-1, with D tentatively TRBD1 (5 bases). Sequences were obtained from PBMCs. For the CDR3, the DNA is TGTGCCAGCAGCTTAGAGGCAGGGTGGACTGAAGCTTTCTTT. It specifies CASSLEAGWTEAFF. Full variable domain (missing parts from reference TRBV7-9 and TRBJ1-1): DTGVSQNPRHKITKRGQNVTFRCDPISEHNRLYWYRQTLGQGPEFLTYFQNEAQLEKSRLLSDRFSAERPKGSFSTLEIQRTEQGDSAMYLCASSLEAGWTEAFFGQGTRLTVV.